These T cell receptor beta chains were read from a single sample in a study of shared clonotypes between healthy human individuals. The table came from immunoSEQ multiplex PCR; TCRdb's copy has only in-frame clones and leaves some out. The data show about 1 million clones, around 76% seen once. The sample consisted of memory CD4+ T cells sorted from blood. The source of these receptors is a man between 18 and 29 years old in good health. The CDR3 runs from the conserved cysteine through the conserved F or W.

v_gene: TRBV5-6; j_gene: TRBJ2-2; CDR3aa: CASSLVLAGAYTGELFF
v_gene: TRBV11-3; j_gene: TRBJ2-1; CDR3aa: CASSLQGLDEQFF
v_gene: TRBV30; j_gene: TRBJ1-2; CDR3aa: CAWKGGGFDGYTF
v_gene: TRBV4-2; j_gene: TRBJ2-7; CDR3aa: CASSQTGGKGNEQYF
v_gene: TRBV29-1; j_gene: TRBJ1-1; CDR3aa: CSVEMGQGNTEAFF
v_gene: TRBV5-1; j_gene: TRBJ1-2; CDR3aa: CASSPGTGGWYGYTF
v_gene: TRBV7-2; j_gene: TRBJ2-1; CDR3aa: CASSFKRANEQFF
v_gene: TRBV29-1; j_gene: TRBJ2-3; CDR3aa: CSVLLADTQYF
v_gene: TRBV2; j_gene: TRBJ1-5; CDR3aa: CASNQGAINQPQHF
v_gene: TRBV7-2; j_gene: TRBJ2-2; CDR3aa: CASSLVGTNTGELFF
v_gene: TRBV5-1; j_gene: TRBJ2-2; CDR3aa: CASSLLGGTTNTGELFF
v_gene: TRBV6-1; j_gene: TRBJ2-7; CDR3aa: CASSEGGLAPYEQYF
v_gene: TRBV15; j_gene: TRBJ1-4; CDR3aa: CATASYGEYNEKLFF
v_gene: TRBV25-1; j_gene: TRBJ1-4; CDR3aa: CASSDAGGTNEKLFF
v_gene: TRBV19; j_gene: TRBJ2-3; CDR3aa: CASSNLARAQYF
v_gene: TRBV6-6; j_gene: TRBJ2-1; CDR3aa: CASREGLADNEQFF
v_gene: TRBV2; j_gene: TRBJ1-2; CDR3aa: CASKRQGGLNYGYTF
v_gene: TRBV4-3; j_gene: TRBJ2-7; CDR3aa: CASSQEAGYSYEQYF
v_gene: TRBV25-1; j_gene: TRBJ1-6; CDR3aa: CASTSGTDHSPLHF
v_gene: TRBV4-3; j_gene: TRBJ2-5; CDR3aa: CASSLPGQRRTRPAETQYF
v_gene: TRBV5-6; j_gene: TRBJ1-1; CDR3aa: CASSRTGRGAFF
v_gene: TRBV5-4; j_gene: TRBJ1-6; CDR3aa: CASSLWGSPLHF
v_gene: TRBV11-3; j_gene: TRBJ1-1; CDR3aa: CASSLVADTEAFF
v_gene: TRBV5-1; j_gene: TRBJ2-2; CDR3aa: CASSFRGEGTGELFF
v_gene: TRBV5-1; j_gene: TRBJ1-3; CDR3aa: CASQMAPGNTIYF
v_gene: TRBV30; j_gene: TRBJ1-2; CDR3aa: CAWRPRVGPRGGYTF
v_gene: TRBV11-3; j_gene: TRBJ2-1; CDR3aa: CASSLGGTSRVDEQFF
v_gene: TRBV28; j_gene: TRBJ2-5; CDR3aa: CASSPGTGKGWRETQYF
v_gene: TRBV12-2; j_gene: TRBJ1-5; CDR3aa: CASRSEGIVEPQHF
v_gene: TRBV6-5; j_gene: TRBJ2-7; CDR3aa: CASSPPGTGLYF
v_gene: TRBV10-2; j_gene: TRBJ1-2; CDR3aa: CASSESTAYGYTF
v_gene: TRBV6-5; j_gene: TRBJ2-7; CDR3aa: CASSYSIQRRPYEQYF
v_gene: TRBV6-5; j_gene: TRBJ1-6; CDR3aa: CASSFWDRENSPLHF
v_gene: TRBV2; j_gene: TRBJ2-5; CDR3aa: CASGGEGKETQYF
v_gene: TRBV29-1; j_gene: TRBJ1-2; CDR3aa: CSVVRMDNYGYTF
v_gene: TRBV6-5; j_gene: TRBJ2-3; CDR3aa: CASSFLRGTRLTQYF
v_gene: TRBV28; j_gene: TRBJ2-1; CDR3aa: CASRGTGDNEQFF
v_gene: TRBV6-1; j_gene: TRBJ2-7; CDR3aa: CASSETPGVRWDEQYF
v_gene: TRBV9; j_gene: TRBJ2-5; CDR3aa: CASSVDSGETQYF
v_gene: TRBV19; j_gene: TRBJ1-2; CDR3aa: CASSMSDGYGYTF
v_gene: TRBV6-5; j_gene: TRBJ2-3; CDR3aa: CASSYSLASGTDTQYF
v_gene: TRBV6-5; j_gene: TRBJ1-5; CDR3aa: CASKEDIRGNQPQHF
v_gene: TRBV9; j_gene: TRBJ1-2; CDR3aa: CASSVRGQGNYGYTF
v_gene: TRBV7-9; j_gene: TRBJ1-2; CDR3aa: CASSLAGGYGYTF